This TCR beta chain emerged from a study of OX40 agonist ivuxolimab in advanced cancers. The protocol was immunoSEQ multiplex PCR, while the TCRdb copy is restricted to in-frame clones and leaves out a portion. The profile shows over 85,000 clones, over 85% of them singletons. Study outcomes and limitations: Both blood CD4+ and CD8+ T cells showed clonal growth by week 6 at 0.1 to 3.0 mg/kg. Partial responders receiving 0.1-3.0 mg/kg showed among the lowest clonal expansion.

Trimming left V 6 bases short and J 3 bases short, with 16 bases between. Germline V gives CDR1 SGHRS, CDR2 YFSETQ. There are 14 residues in the CDR3. About this clone: As yet, its antigen is unknown.

The TCR comes from an adult with an advanced solid tumor such as melanoma, head and neck, liver or kidney cancer. This sequence joins TRBV5-1 and TRBJ2-7; maybe TRBD1 (6 bases). The sequencing used CD4+ or CD8+ T cells sorted from blood, collected in a trial of the OX40 agonist ivuxolimab. The CDR3 region has the DNA TGCGCCAGCACCAATCCGGGACACAACTACGAGCAGTACTTC. It translates to CASTNPGHNYEQYF. Variable domain in full (rest from reference TRBV5-1 and TRBJ2-7): KAGVTQTPRYLIKTRGQQVTLSCSPISGHRSVSWYQQTPGQGLQFLFEYFSETQRNKGNFPGRFSGRQFSNSRSEMNVSTLELGDSALYLCASTNPGHNYEQYFGPGTRLTVT.